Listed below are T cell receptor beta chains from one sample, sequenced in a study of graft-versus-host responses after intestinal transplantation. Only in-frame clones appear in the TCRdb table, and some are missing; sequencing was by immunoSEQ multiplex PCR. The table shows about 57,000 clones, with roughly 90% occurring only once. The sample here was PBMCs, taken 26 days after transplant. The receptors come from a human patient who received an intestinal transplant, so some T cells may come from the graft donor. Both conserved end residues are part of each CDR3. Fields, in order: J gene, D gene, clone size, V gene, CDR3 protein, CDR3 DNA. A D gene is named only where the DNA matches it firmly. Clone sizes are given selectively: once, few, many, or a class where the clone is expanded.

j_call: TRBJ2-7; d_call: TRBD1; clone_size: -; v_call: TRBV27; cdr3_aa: CASSLSGTGSYEQYF; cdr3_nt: TGTGCCAGCAGTTTATCGGGGACAGGGTCCTACGAGCAGTACTTC
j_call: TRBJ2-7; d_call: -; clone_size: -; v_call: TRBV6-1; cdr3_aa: CASSEPGPYEQYF; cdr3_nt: TGTGCCAGCAGTGAACCAGGGCCCTACGAGCAGTACTTC
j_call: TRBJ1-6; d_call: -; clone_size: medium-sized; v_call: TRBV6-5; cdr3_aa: CASSYVQGGSTLHF; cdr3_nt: TGTGCCAGCAGTTACGTGCAGGGCGGTTCTACCCTCCACTTT
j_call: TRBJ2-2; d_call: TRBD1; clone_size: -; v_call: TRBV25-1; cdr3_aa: CASRPDRDWTGELFF; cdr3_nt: TGTGCCAGCAGGCCGGACAGGGATTGGACCGGGGAGCTGTTTTTT
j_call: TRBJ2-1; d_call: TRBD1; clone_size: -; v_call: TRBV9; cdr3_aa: CASSVGTVSRGEQFF; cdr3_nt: TGTGCCAGCAGCGTCGGGACAGTCTCCCGAGGCGAGCAGTTCTTC
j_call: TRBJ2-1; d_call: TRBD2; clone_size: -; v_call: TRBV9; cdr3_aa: CASSVDKTSGGYNEQFF; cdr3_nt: TGTGCCAGCAGCGTCGACAAGACTAGCGGGGGCTACAATGAGCAGTTCTTC
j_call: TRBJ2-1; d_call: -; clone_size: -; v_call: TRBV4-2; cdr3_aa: CASSQESASADEQFF; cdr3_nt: TGTGCCAGCAGCCAAGAATCGGCTAGTGCAGATGAGCAGTTCTTC
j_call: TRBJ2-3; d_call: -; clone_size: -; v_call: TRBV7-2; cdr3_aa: CASSFWAGTTTDTQYF; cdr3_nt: TGTGCCAGCAGCTTCTGGGCGGGTACTACCACAGATACGCAGTATTTT
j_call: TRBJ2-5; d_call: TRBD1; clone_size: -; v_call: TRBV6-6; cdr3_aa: CASSYLDRGLETQYF; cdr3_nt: TGTGCCAGCAGTTACTTGGACAGGGGGCTTGAGACCCAGTACTTC
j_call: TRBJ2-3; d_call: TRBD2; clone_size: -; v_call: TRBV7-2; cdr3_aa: CASSVRASGGLADTQYF; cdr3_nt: TGTGCCAGCAGCGTGAGGGCTAGCGGGGGATTAGCGGATACGCAGTATTTT
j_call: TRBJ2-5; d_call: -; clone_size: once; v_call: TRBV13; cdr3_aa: CASSLTSQETQYF; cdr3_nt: TGTGCCAGCAGCTTAACCAGCCAAGAGACCCAGTACTTC
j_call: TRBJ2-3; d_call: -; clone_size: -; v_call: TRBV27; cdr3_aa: CASRTSTDTQYF; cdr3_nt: TGTGCCAGCAGAACTAGCACAGATACGCAGTATTTT
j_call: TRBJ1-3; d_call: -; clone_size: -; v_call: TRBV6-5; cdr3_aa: CASSPRDTGNTIYF; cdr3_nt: TGTGCCAGCAGTCCTCGGGACACTGGAAACACCATATATTTT
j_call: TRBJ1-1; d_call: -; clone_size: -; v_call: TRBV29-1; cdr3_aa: CSGHQGGATEAFF; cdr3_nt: TGCAGCGGCCACCAAGGGGGAGCCACTGAAGCTTTCTTT
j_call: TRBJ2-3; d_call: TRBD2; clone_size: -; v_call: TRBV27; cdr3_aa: CASSPRGGVVTDTQYF; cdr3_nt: TGTGCCAGCAGTCCCCGGGGGGGTGTGGTCACAGATACGCAGTATTTT
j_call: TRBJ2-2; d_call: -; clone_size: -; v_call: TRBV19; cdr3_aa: CASSIFQGNTGELFF; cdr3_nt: TGTGCCAGTAGTATTTTTCAGGGTAACACCGGGGAGCTGTTTTTT
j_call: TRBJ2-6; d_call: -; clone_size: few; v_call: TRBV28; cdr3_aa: CASRRGANVLTF; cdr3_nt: TGTGCCAGCAGGAGAGGGGCCAACGTCCTGACTTTC
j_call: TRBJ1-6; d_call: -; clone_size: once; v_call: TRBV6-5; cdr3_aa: CASSYSDSYTPLHF; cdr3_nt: TGTGCCAGCAGTTACTCGGACAGTTATACACCCCTCCACTTT